This T cell receptor (beta chain) stems from a study of T cells in Graves' hyperthyroidism and ophthalmopathy. V lost 2 bases, J lost 8 bases, and 21 bases lay in between. Germline CDR1 MRHNA, CDR2 SNTAGT. The CDR3 covers 17 residues. At least ten counts were recorded for this clonotype. Amplification yielded TCR beta CDR3 regions, with RNA transcripts as the source. The TCR CDR3 first-round RT-PCR relied on the HTBI primer set. Each CDR3 protein is one row after TCRdb ran MiXCR on the multiplex PCR reads. The sample holds 550,000 to 600,000 distinct CDR3 sequences, about half seen once. Input material: peripheral blood or thyroid tissue (not recorded which). This receptor was identified in an adult woman with Graves' disease, either hyperthyroidism or ophthalmopathy (not recorded which). The rearrangement links TRBV6-4 to TRBJ1-4, with no clear D. In nucleotides, the CDR3 is TGTGCCAGCAGTGACCCCTACGGACGCCAGGCGGAGGAAAAACTGTTTTTT. Amino acids: CASSDPYGRQAEEKLFF.